What follows are 10 T cell receptor beta chains derived from one specimen sequenced in a study of metastatic and nonmetastatic thyroid tumors. Via MiXCR, TCRdb re-called the PCR reads. Counted here are 15,000 to 20,000 clones, roughly 26% occurring once; the ten biggest clones make up 15%. Nobody among the patients had been given any treatment before thyroid surgery. The sequencing sample was made of adjacent normal tissue. These receptors came from a female donor with papillary thyroid cancer or a benign thyroid nodule (not recorded which). Some clones in this sample may be carry-over from other donors' samples.

V is TRBV27 and J is TRBJ2-7; 9 nucleotides agree with TRBD2. From germline, CDR1 is MNHEY and CDR2 SMNVEV (reference sequence). V dropped 0 bases and J dropped 4; count of bases not matched to a gene: 10. CDR3 length: 17 residues. The CDR3 DNA follows: TGTGCCAGCAGTTTATCCTCCATAGCGGGAGTTATTTACGAGCAGTACTTC. The encoded protein is CASSLSSIAGVIYEQYF.

Judged by abundance, this clone is medium-sized. This CDR3 is CASSLGLAGNEKLFF. The CDR3 DNA follows: TGTGCCAGCAGCTTGGGCCTAGCGGGGAATGAAAAACTGTTTTTT. The chain carries TRBV7-2 and TRBJ1-4; D call uncertain. Trimming shortened V by 3 bases and J by 5 bases, and 13 bases separated the two germline ends. The germline gives CDR1 SGHTA, CDR2 FQGNSA. The CDR3 has 15 amino acids.

This clone was detected ten times or more. A read error may explain this, as a much larger clone is one base away. The chain uses TRBV7-9 and TRBJ2-1; D not certain. Per the germline V gene, CDR1 is SEHNR and CDR2 is FQNEAQ (reference sequence). V lost 1 base and J 10 bases, leaving 8 bases between the germline ends. The CDR3 has 12 amino acids. CDR3 protein: CASSLGRVEQFF. CDR3 coding DNA: TGTGCCAGCAGCTTAGGAAGGGTCGAGCAGTTCTTC. The entire variable domain, with the rest obtained from reference TRBV7-9 and TRBJ2-1, is as follows: DTGVSQNPRHKITKRGQNVTFRCDPISEHNRLYWYRQTLGQGPEFLTYFQNEAQLEKSRLLSDRFSAERPKGSFSTLEIQRTEQGDSAMYLCASSLGRVEQFFGPGTRLTVL.

This clone was seen more than once but under ten times. The V and J genes are TRBV6-1 and TRBJ2-5, with D tentatively TRBD1 (6 bases). This CDR3 comprises 13 residues. CDR1 and CDR2 (germline): MNHNS, SASEGT. Trimming shortened V by 6 bases and J by 7 bases, and 15 bases separated the two germline ends. The CDR3 is CASSRQQGGTQYF. CDR3 nucleotides: TGTGCCAGCAGCAGGCAGCAAGGGGGGACCCAGTACTTC.

Note on this clone: The missing conserved phenylalanine or tryptophan at the end of this CDR3 makes a read error likely. It is unclear where the CDR3 begins or ends on the DNA, so no DNA is shown, and the CDR3 is as TCRdb lists it. The CDR3 is CASSLEGRGYWGYTEAVL. The rearrangement links TRBV28 to TRBJ1-1; the table's D gene call, TRBD1, was not cross checked with the DNA. Per germline, CDR1 MDHEN and CDR2 SYDVKM. The CDR3 spans 18 amino acids, including both terminal residues.

This clone was counted a few times. The junction departs from the called germline gene at one end, perhaps through a read error. The genes are TRBV27 and TRBJ2-7; TRBD2 matches 13 bases. CDR3 size: 16 residues. The V gene's germline CDR1 is MNHEY and CDR2 SMNVEV (reference sequence). The CDR3 DNA sequence: TGTGCCAGCAGTTTCTTTACTAGCGGGAGGGTAAACGATCAGTACTTC. It specifies CASSFFTSGRVNDQYF.

In DNA, the CDR3 is TGTGCCGGTCCCCAGGGCTGTGCGAACACCGGGGAGCTGTTTTTT. Its translation is CAGPQGCANTGELFF. V usage is TRBV30 and J usage is TRBJ2-2; D is perhaps TRBD1 (5 bases). The CDR3 extends over 15 amino acids. The germline CDR1 and CDR2 sequences are GTSNPN and SVGIG (reference sequence). Trimming stripped 8 bases from V and 0 bases from J, with 16 bases between.

The gene calls are TRBV19 and TRBJ2-7; weak D call: TRBD2 (9 bases). Trimming stripped 5 bases from V and 0 bases from J, with 23 bases between. In germline, CDR1 is LNHDA, CDR2 SQIVND (reference sequence). The CDR3 totals 18 residues. The CDR3 reads CASSPTGEPGLASYEQYF. The CDR3 nucleotides read TGTGCCAGTAGTCCGACAGGGGAGCCGGGACTAGCCTCCTACGAGCAGTACTTC.

This clone came up a few times. V gene TRBV10-3 combines with J gene TRBJ1-2; D is possibly TRBD1 (6 bases). V was trimmed by 5 bases and J by 4 bases, leaving 14 bases between them. This CDR3 is built from 14 residues. Per the germline V gene, CDR1 is ENHRY and CDR2 is SYGVKD. CDR3 coding DNA: TGTGCCATCAGTCCCGGTACAGGGACCTATGGCTACACCTTC. This encodes CAISPGTGTYGYTF.

The rearrangement links TRBV19 to TRBJ1-2; weak D call: TRBD1 (5 bases). CDR1 LNHDA and CDR2 SQIVND come from the germline V gene (reference sequence). CDR3 length: 15 residues. Trimming pared 4 bases from V and 4 bases from J, leaving 16 bases between. CDR3 sequence (DNA): TGTGCCAGTAGTAACACAGGACCGATTGTCTATGGCTACACCTTC. Protein: CASSNTGPIVYGYTF.